Reported below is one TCR beta chain. As yet, its antigen is unknown. The protocol was immunoSEQ multiplex PCR, while the TCRdb copy is restricted to in-frame clones and leaves out a portion. The profile shows about 50,000 clones, 75% to 90% of them singletons. This specimen comes from a study of regulatory and conventional T cells in RAG deficiency. The germline V gene encodes CDR1 SGHRS and CDR2 YFSETQ. The CDR3 sequence is 17 residues long. V lost 0 bases and J lost 3, with 15 bases in between. The sorted conventional CD4+ T cells were CD25-low and CD127-high, with genomic DNA sequenced. The study, taken as a whole, reports: These Omenn syndrome Treg sorts may hold peripherally activated cells instead.

These data also formed part of another study, on regulatory T cells. As reported in that work: Primers: 52 TRBV forward and 13 TRBJ reverse.

Sequencing input: CD4+ effector T cells sorted from blood. The gene calls are TRBV5-1 and TRBJ2-2; D perhaps matches TRBD2 (6 bases). This receptor was taken from a human donor in good health. As DNA, the CDR3 is TGCGCCAGCAGCTTGGCCGGGTCCGGGGGTGACACCGGGGAGCTGTTTTTT. This translates into CASSLAGSGGDTGELFF.